These T cell receptor beta chains were read from a single sample in a study of blood T cell repertoires in COVID-19. The protocol was immunoSEQ multiplex PCR, while the TCRdb copy is restricted to in-frame clones and leaves out a portion. The table lists some 42,000 clones, approximately 88% of them singletons. Sequenced material: peripheral blood. The receptors were sampled from a human donor in a cohort sampled during active COVID-19. Each CDR3 is given with its conserved first and last residue.

j_call v_call cdr3_aa
TRBJ2-7 TRBV27 CASSLSVSGGSYEQYF
TRBJ2-4 TRBV4-1 CASSQDPGQIKKGKNIQYF
TRBJ1-6 TRBV5-1 CASSLGLDNSPLHF
TRBJ1-1 TRBV4-3 CASSQDTRGGTEAFF
TRBJ1-3 TRBV7-8 CASSLDGTASTIYF
TRBJ1-2 TRBV3-1/TRBV3-2 CASSLAGVGYTF
TRBJ2-7 TRBV5-1 CASSLEAYEQYF
TRBJ2-7 TRBV3-1/TRBV3-2 CASSQGSQEVAYEQYF
TRBJ1-1 TRBV7-2 CASSLYGGPTEAFF
TRBJ1-1 TRBV18 CASSPRQGDLNTEAFF
TRBJ2-7 TRBV7-2 CASRERGTTYEQYF
TRBJ2-7 TRBV3-1/TRBV3-2 CASSQGAGTYEQYF
TRBJ2-7 TRBV3-1/TRBV3-2 CASSRSGGTGSYEQYF
TRBJ1-2 TRBV3-1/TRBV3-2 CASSQGQNYGYTF
TRBJ1-2 TRBV6-2/TRBV6-3 CASSYSGQVNYGYTF
TRBJ1-2 TRBV6-2/TRBV6-3 CASSYDTGTNYGYTF
TRBJ1-2 TRBV6-6 CASRRQAAGNYGYTF
TRBJ2-7 TRBV2 CASSEQNGYEQYF
TRBJ2-1 TRBV27 CASSPLQGTYNEQFF
TRBJ1-2 TRBV13 CASSLRGQGGGYGYTF
TRBJ2-7 TRBV20-1 CSASEAAGGYEQYF
TRBJ1-4 TRBV5-8 CASSFITVSEKLFF
TRBJ1-3 TRBV12-5 CASGSPQDRGLQISGNTIYF
TRBJ1-3 TRBV10-1 CARNRGLRDTIYF
TRBJ2-6 TRBV7-2 CASSARARSGANVLTF
TRBJ2-6 TRBV7-6 CASRTGQGTGANVLTF
TRBJ1-5 TRBV6-6 CASTQFGGSQPQHF
TRBJ2-7 TRBV7-7 CASSQGTGYEQYF
TRBJ1-6 TRBV10-3 CAARGQGDSPLHF
TRBJ1-3 TRBV9 CASSLGQGHLSDSGNTIYF
TRBJ1-1 TRBV19 CASSMKRNTEAFF
TRBJ2-3 TRBV6-1 CASSEGEGYSTDTQYF
TRBJ2-3 TRBV24-1 CATSDEGHGGTQYF
TRBJ1-4 TRBV18 CASSPSTGAGEKLFF
TRBJ2-1 TRBV7-6 CASSVTGAYNEQFF
TRBJ2-7 TRBV19 CASSMTITGEQYF
TRBJ1-1 TRBV7-9 CASSLASGRNTEAFF
TRBJ1-6 TRBV11-2 CASSPIRLWGSYNSPLHF
TRBJ1-2 TRBV25-1 CATSDRGGYGYTF
TRBJ1-2 TRBV5-1 CASSLGFGGLGYGYTF
TRBJ2-7 TRBV4-3 CASSQDRGAGEQYF
TRBJ1-1 TRBV4-3 CASSQDRPRGQRGTEAFF
TRBJ2-5 TRBV5-4 CASSSTSGGLYQETQYF
TRBJ2-7 TRBV5-1 CASSLASKTEQFYEQYF
TRBJ1-1 TRBV7-8 CASSRVRGHLDTEAFF
TRBJ1-2 TRBV2 CASSEGQGLANYGYTF
TRBJ1-4 TRBV2 CASSGQPNEKLFF
TRBJ1-1 TRBV3-1/TRBV3-2 CASSQGAGATTEAFF
TRBJ1-3 TRBV5-6 CASSSGTGGRGNTIYF
TRBJ1-1 TRBV3-1/TRBV3-2 CASSHPGQTKTEAFF
TRBJ1-1 TRBV19 CASNPSRGADTEAFF
TRBJ2-7 TRBV2 CASSGLGGEQYF
TRBJ1-2 TRBV29-1 CSAPSDRGGGYTF
TRBJ2-1 TRBV7-6 CASSHDSSSYNEQFF
TRBJ2-7 TRBV18 CASSLETSGTYEQYF
TRBJ2-6 TRBV19 CASSTIPGQGSSGANVLTF
TRBJ1-1 TRBV7-8 CASSLGTLNTEAFF
TRBJ2-7 TRBV27 CASSVGQGAYEQYF
TRBJ1-2 TRBV19 CASSVLDRRDGYTF
TRBJ1-1 TRBV5-6 CASSLGSGTEAFF